The 2 T cell receptor beta chains reported below all come from one sample, sequenced in a study of blood T cell repertoires in COVID-19. Profiled with immunoSEQ multiplex PCR; TCRdb holds only in-frame clones, not every one. The repertoire holds around 400,000 clones, with about 89% as singletons. The sequenced material came from PBMCs or T cells enriched from blood (not recorded which). These receptors were taken from a woman between 40 and 55 years old who had been exposed to COVID-19.

The chain has TRBV6-4 and TRBJ2-1, with TRBD2 identical over 13 bases. CDR1 is MRHNA and CDR2 is SNTAGT in the germline V gene. The CDR3 has 13 amino acids. With V trimmed by 10 bases and J by 9 bases, 6 bases remained unmatched. The CDR3 loop reads CATRRTSGSEQFF. In DNA form, the CDR3 reads TGTGCCACCCGACGGACTAGCGGGAGTGAGCAGTTCTTC.

The chain carries TRBV4-2 and TRBJ1-4, with TRBD1 as a possible D gene (5 bases). CDR1 LGHNA and CDR2 YNFKEQ come from the germline V gene. The ends were cut back, 0 bases at V and 1 base at J, with 9 bases in the middle. This CDR3 is 16 amino acids long. CDR3: CASSQDRGRTNEKLFF. The CDR3 nucleotides are TGTGCCAGCAGCCAAGATAGGGGCCGAACTAATGAAAAACTGTTTTTT.